A single T cell receptor beta chain is shown here with its context. A junction end diverges from the germline sequence, so it may reflect a read error. The data were obtained in a study of follicular helper T cells after annual influenza vaccination. CDR3 length equals 15 residues. Germline CDR1 MNHEY, CDR2 SVGAGI. Here immunoSEQ multiplex PCR was the method, and the copy in TCRdb shows in-frame clones only, minus some. The sample lists nearly 15,000 clones, about 88% occurring once. Time point indicated: 2014-2015 season, 7 days after vaccination. This receptor was taken from an adult who received the influenza vaccine. The source was CXCR5+ CD38- circulating T follicular helper cells from blood, collected 7 days after influenza vaccination. Specified subset: circulating Tfh, non-naive CD4+CXCR5+PD-1+ (ICOS+CD38+ or ICOS-CD38-). This chain links TRBV6-5 with TRBJ2-1; 9 nucleotides line up with TRBD2. The CDR3 coding sequence is TGTGCCAGCAGTTACTCGGCGGGAGGGAAAAATGAGCAGCTCTTC. This sequence encodes CASSYSAGGKNEQLF.